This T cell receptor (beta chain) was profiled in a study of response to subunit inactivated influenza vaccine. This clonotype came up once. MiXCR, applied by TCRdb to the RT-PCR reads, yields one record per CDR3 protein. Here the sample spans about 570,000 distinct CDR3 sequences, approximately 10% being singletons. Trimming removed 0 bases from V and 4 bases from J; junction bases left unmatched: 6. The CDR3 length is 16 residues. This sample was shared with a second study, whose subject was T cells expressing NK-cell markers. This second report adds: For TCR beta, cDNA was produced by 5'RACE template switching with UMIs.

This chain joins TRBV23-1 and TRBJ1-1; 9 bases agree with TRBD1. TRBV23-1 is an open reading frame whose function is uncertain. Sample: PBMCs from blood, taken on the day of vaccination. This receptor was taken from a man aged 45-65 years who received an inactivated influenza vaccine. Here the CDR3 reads CASSQSRTGECTEAFF. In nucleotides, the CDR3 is TGCGCCAGCAGTCAATCGAGGACAGGGGAATGCACTGAAGCTTTCTTT.